The clone carrying this T cell receptor (beta chain) was counted between two and nine times. TCRdb analysed the RT-PCR reads with MiXCR anew, one entry per CDR3 protein. The sample holds about a million distinct CDR3 sequences; about 20% are singletons and the top ten take about 6%. This CDR3 contains 14 residues. Germline V gene sequence: CDR1 SGHTA, CDR2 FQGTGA. Trimming left V 5 bases short and J 4 bases short, with 15 bases between. These data come from a study of patients and donors after allogeneic stem cell transplantation. This TCR was recovered from a human donor who was either an allogeneic HSCT recipient or a stem cell or donor lymphocyte infusion donor (not recorded which). It is not recorded whose cells these are; they may come from a transplant donor. The rearrangement uses TRBV7-3 and TRBJ2-7; weak D call: TRBD1 (7 bases). The sequenced sample was blood, either unsorted or a sorted T cell fraction (not recorded which). The CDR3: CASSPGGSEYEQYF. The CDR3 nucleotides are TGTGCCAGCAGCCCAGGGGGGTCGGAATACGAGCAGTACTTC.